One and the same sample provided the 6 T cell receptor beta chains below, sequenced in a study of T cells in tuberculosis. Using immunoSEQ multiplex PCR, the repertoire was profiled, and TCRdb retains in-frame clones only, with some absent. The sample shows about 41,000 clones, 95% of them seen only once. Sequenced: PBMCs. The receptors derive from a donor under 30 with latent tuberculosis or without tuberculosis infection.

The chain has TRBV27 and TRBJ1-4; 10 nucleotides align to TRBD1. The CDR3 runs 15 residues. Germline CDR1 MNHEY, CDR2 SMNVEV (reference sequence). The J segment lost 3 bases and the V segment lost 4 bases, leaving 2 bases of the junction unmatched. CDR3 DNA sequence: TGTGCCAGCAGTTCGGGGACAGGGGCTAATGAAAAACTGTTTTTT. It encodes CASSSGTGANEKLFF.

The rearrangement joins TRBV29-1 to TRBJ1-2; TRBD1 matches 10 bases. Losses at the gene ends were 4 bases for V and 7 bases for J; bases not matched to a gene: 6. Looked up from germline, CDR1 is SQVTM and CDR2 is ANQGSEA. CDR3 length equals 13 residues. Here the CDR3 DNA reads TGCAGCGTTGGGGGACAGGGGTCGGCTGGCTACACCTTC. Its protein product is CSVGGQGSAGYTF.

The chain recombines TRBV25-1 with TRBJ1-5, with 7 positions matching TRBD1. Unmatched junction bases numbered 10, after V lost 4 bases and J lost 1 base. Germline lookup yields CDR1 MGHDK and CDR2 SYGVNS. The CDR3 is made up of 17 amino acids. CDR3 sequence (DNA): TGTGCCAGCAGTGCTACCTCCGGGACAGCGAGCAATCAGCCCCAGCATTTT. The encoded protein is CASSATSGTASNQPQHF.

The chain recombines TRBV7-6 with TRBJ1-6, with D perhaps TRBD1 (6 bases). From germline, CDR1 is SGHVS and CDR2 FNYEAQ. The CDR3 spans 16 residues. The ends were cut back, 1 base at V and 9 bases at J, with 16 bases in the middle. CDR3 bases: TGTGCCAGCAGCTTAGAGACGGGCGCAGGGGTTTCACCCCTCCACTTT. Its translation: CASSLETGAGVSPLHF.

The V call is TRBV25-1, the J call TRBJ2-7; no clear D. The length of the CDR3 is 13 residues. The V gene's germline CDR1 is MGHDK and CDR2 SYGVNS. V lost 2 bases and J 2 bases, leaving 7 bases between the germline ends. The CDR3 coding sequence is TGTGCCAGCAGTGAAACACCCACCTACGAGCAGTACTTC. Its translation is CASSETPTYEQYF.

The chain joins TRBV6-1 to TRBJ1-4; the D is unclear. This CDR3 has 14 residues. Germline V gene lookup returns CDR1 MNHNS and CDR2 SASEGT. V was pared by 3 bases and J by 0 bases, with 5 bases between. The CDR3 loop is CASSDHPTNEKLFF. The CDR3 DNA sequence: TGTGCCAGCAGTGACCATCCAACTAATGAAAAACTGTTTTTT.